This T cell receptor beta chain stems from a study of blood T cell repertoires in COVID-19. Study summary: Material from acute and convalescent COVID-19 was sourced from the United States, Italy and Spain. The analysed material was cDNA or gDNA that came from T cells, B-cell-depleted T cells, or PBMCs.

Original methodology: Nucleated cell number was recorded as an estimate derived from reference gene primer amplification. Method: immunoSEQ multiplex PCR; TCRdb's copy keeps in-frame clones and lacks some. V and J calls and clone size are as listed in that table; D and trimming were resolved from the DNA. This table holds 150,000 to 170,000 clones, around 85% found once. This sequence was found in a woman in her fifties or sixties with acute or convalescent COVID-19. The sample taken for sequencing was peripheral blood.

CDR3 protein: CASSLASDRHNSPLHF. CDR3 DNA: TGCGCCAGCAGCCTGGCGAGCGACAGACATAATTCACCCCTCCACTTT. This chain joins TRBV5-1 and TRBJ1-6, with TRBD1 as a possible D gene (5 bases). Germline V CDR1 and CDR2: SGHRS, YFSETQ. The CDR3 contains 16 residues. V shed 4 bases and J shed 5 bases, with 16 bases lying between them.